This T cell receptor (beta chain) was found in a study of cytomegalovirus exposure and HLA in healthy donors (dated by TCRdb to the late 2010s). About the investigation overall: An earlier analysis of roughly 630 of the donors reported roughly 300 Gb of sequence data and more than 90 million unique TCR beta sequences from about 180 million T cells. The study aimed to test whether signatures of past pathogen exposure could be identified by cataloging public T cell receptors. The later analysis used no new phenotypic data to find candidate immune exposures, relying instead on TCR beta sequences and their occurrence across donors. Roughly 300 gigabases of sequencing data and 70 million to 85 million unique TCR sequences were included in an early release covering several hundred HLA-typed donors. Typing coverage varied by locus: about 620-630 donors for A, B, C, DRB1 and DQB1; approximately 560 for DQA1; some 610 for DPA1; some 470 for DPB1. The study used immunosequencing to profile the T cell repertoires of 600 to 850 subjects and linked those repertoires to cytomegalovirus serostatus. A later genetic analysis took genome-wide SNP genotypes for about three fifths of the 666 donors and used that subset as a discovery cohort. To decide whether each TCR beta V gene segment behaved as functional or pseudogenic, an earlier analysis of 587 of the donors relied on high-throughput TCR beta sequencing. Every discovery cohort repertoire had been produced on one sequencing platform. Four to six DR-DQ haplotypes were handled as single units for association and clustering because linkage in the cohort was strong. To predict cytomegalovirus infection status, the study brought together high-throughput TCR immunosequencing, statistical association of individual TCRs with disease status, and machine learning. Both class I and class II loci were covered by HLA typing, at four-digit resolution. Among a few hundred genotyped donors of the cohort, an average of around 240,000 unique TCR beta nucleotide sequences were sequenced per donor, roughly 20% of them non-productive. Donor age, sex, ethnicity and CMV serostatus were collected together with the repertoire data. Of the roughly 420 genotyped donors, 65% to 90% were placed in the genetic ancestry cluster associated with self-reported Caucasian donors. Along with the approximately 700-subject first cohort, a separate validation cohort of some 130 different subjects was used. In a later analysis, previously published TCR beta repertoires from 666 donors were re-analyzed and high-resolution HLA genotyping was added so that TCR occurrence patterns could be studied. What the work shows at the level of the full study, not this receptor alone: Roughly uniform sequencing depth across donors was assumed in presence/absence analyses, although this assumption may not hold. According to a later genetic analysis, donors in an Asian-associated ancestry cluster had fewer N-insertions in productive TCRs than the roughly 660-donor mean. For the cohort, immune exposure information was limited to CMV serostatus. Because counts were too low, roughly 17 rarely observed V segments, including chromosome 9 orphons, were left out of the earlier analysis of over 550 of the donors. The classifier was reported to diagnose cytomegalovirus status with high specificity and sensitivity in both the original cohort and the validation cohort. V-gene and J-gene trimming of TCR beta chains was associated with a missense DCLRE1C variant in a later genetic analysis, and the association was replicated in an independent cohort. Three of the identified cytomegalovirus-associated TCR beta chains were confirmed in vitro to be specific for cytomegalovirus antigens. This cohort had only TCR beta chains sequenced, and the lack of alpha or paired-chain data limited which features could be detected. In the study, some 160 TCR beta chains were listed as associated with cytomegalovirus. When HLA alleles, especially DR and DQ, strongly co-occurred, attributing TCR associations to individual alleles was difficult. A later analysis associated about 17,000 TCR beta sequences with specific HLA alleles at a false discovery rate of 0.05. A later analysis found that HLA-associated TCR beta chains were more clonally expanded and had lower generation probabilities than equally common non-associated chains. Linkage disequilibrium might explain the correlated functional status among segregating V segments, but an unknown experimental factor could not be ruled out. According to a later analysis, TCR association rates differed among HLA loci, with DRB1 alleles showing the most associated TCRs and HLA-C alleles showing the fewest. A further reported finding was that TCR beta sequences accurately predicted the HLA-A and HLA-B alleles for most subjects in the first cohort. Because HLA typing was unavailable for some donors at each locus, only the typed subset was used in association tests. Several of the top co-occurrence clusters appeared to be linked to parvovirus B19, influenza, CMV and Epstein-Barr virus, according to a later analysis. In an earlier analysis of some 640 of the donors, most TCR beta V segments were observed in productive rearrangements about 90% or about 30% of the time, broadly matching IMGT annotations. The authors suggested that the approach could potentially be generalized to other disease states and immunological phenotypes. Most CMV-associated TCR beta chains appeared to be HLA-restricted in a later analysis, and the HLA associations seemed to be driven largely by CMV exposure. Some IMGT-functional V segments, including TRBV6-2 and TRBV6-3, could not be distinguished by the 87-base-pair reads and were therefore excluded. Most TCR sequences were seen in very few donors, while some public TCRs were found in many individuals. The sequencing pipeline was judged likely to have produced a cluster of highly shared sequence variants as a technical artifact.

Including cysteine and phenylalanine, the CDR3 has 12 amino acids. Kept here is only the CDR3 DNA, which spans 36 bases and is read in frame from base 1. V is pared back by 5 bases and J by 8 bases, with 12 bases lying between the germline termini. CDR1 is given as MNHEY and CDR2 as SMNVEV, both from the germline V gene (reference sequence). The cohort consisted of hundreds of healthy bone marrow donors. Cohort members were all nominally healthy when sampled, although unrecorded immune exposures were likely present. The donor tested CMV seronegative and was one of the 352 seronegative cohort members. Every donor gave a peripheral blood sample, and the peripheral blood mononuclear cells from that sample were used for TCR beta sequencing. The Qiagen DNeasy Blood Extraction Kit was used to extract genomic DNA from the blood cell samples. The library was generated by the immunoSEQ multiplex PCR assay. For the multiplex PCR, a mixture combining 60 forward primers for TCR Vbeta segments and 13 reverse primers for TCR Jbeta segments was used. Amplification of the CDR3 region of rearranged TCR beta genes was performed with a multiplex PCR assay on genomic DNA. The amplified TCR beta libraries were sequenced on the Illumina HiSeq System as 87-base-pair reads. On the study's bioinformatics: A later analysis counted tens of millions of unique TCR beta chains across the 600 to 850 repertoires, and some 11 million of these chains were shared by at least two donors. To remove PCR and sequencing errors, raw reads were error-corrected and collapsed into unique sequences using a nearest-neighbor algorithm that merged closely related sequences. CDR3 sequences were aligned to IMGT reference sequences to assign V, D and J gene segments. For a sequence to be retained, a match of at least six nucleotides was required to both a V gene segment and a J gene segment. Rearrangements were called productive when the CDR3 lacked stop codons and stayed in frame with V and J; all others were non-productive. CDR3 was defined according to IMGT convention as the region running from the second conserved V-encoded cysteine to the conserved J-encoded phenylalanine. Sequences without an unambiguous match to a single V gene segment were excluded from the earlier analysis of 450 to 750 of the donors. An earlier analysis of some 610 of the donors called V segments functional above 56.7% productive rearrangements and segregating when the between-donor standard deviation exceeded 5%. A statistical classification framework was built for diagnosing cytomegalovirus status from the catalog of TCR beta chain sequences. In a later analysis, V and J genes were assigned by comparing TCR nucleotide sequences against IMGT/GENE-DB human TR gene sequences. In a later analysis, CDR3 sequences and most-parsimonious VDJ recombination scenarios were assigned using the TCRdist pipeline. In a later analysis, each TCR beta chain was defined by its CDR3 amino acid sequence together with its V-gene family, and reads lacking a unique V-gene family were excluded. In a later analysis, 550 to 650 highly shared, low-generation-probability nucleotide sequences were removed to address suspected cross-contamination and a sequencing artifact. A later analysis calculated a clonal expansion index for each public chain from normalized within-repertoire ranks of inferred template counts. In a later analysis, generation probabilities were computed using a VDJ recombination model fitted to out-of-frame rearrangements, and the results were checked against IGoR. In a later analysis, TCR-TCR, TCR-HLA and TCR-CMV co-occurrence was scored with hypergeometric tests, and a repertoire-size bias correction was applied to TCR pairs. In a later analysis, false discovery rates were estimated by permuting HLA or CMV assignments 20 times. A later analysis grouped co-occurring TCRs with DBSCAN, adding TCRdist sequence similarity when clustering within HLA-allele-positive subsets. Repertoires with fewer than 30,000 or more than 120,000 public chains were left out of co-occurrence clustering, as were a few repertoires with anomalous nucleotide sharing. The table comes from immuneACCESS by way of TCRdb, which keeps in-frame sequences with V and J called. Part of the clones is missing from these tables; in studies checked, under half for an unresolved V gene and the rest for unknown reasons. The DNA gave D and trimming, while V, J and clone size come from that table. The sample table holds about 120,000 clones, of which 80% were seen once. The ten largest clones add up to just over 2.5% of the sample.

As for this clone: Its antigen specificity is not known. Nothing much larger sits one base from this clone, and base qualities are not available.

Sequencing was carried out using PBMCs. The source of this sequence is a man aged 25 to 40 in good health and CMV-seronegative. The chain is made from TRBV27 and TRBJ1-2; the D gene identity is not certain. DNA sequence: TGTGCCAGCAGTCCTCGGGGAGGAGGCTACACCTTC. The encoded protein is CASSPRGGGYTF.